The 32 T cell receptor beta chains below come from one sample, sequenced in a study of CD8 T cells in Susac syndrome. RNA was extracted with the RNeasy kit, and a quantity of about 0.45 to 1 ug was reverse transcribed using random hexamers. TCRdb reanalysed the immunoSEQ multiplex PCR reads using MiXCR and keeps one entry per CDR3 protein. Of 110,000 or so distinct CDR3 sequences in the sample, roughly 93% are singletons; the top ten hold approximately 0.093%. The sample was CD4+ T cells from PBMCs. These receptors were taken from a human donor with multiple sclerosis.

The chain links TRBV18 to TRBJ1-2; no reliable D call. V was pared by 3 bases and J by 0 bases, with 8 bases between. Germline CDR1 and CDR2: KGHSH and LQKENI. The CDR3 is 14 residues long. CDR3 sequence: CASSPPSTNYGYTF. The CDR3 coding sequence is TGTGCCAGCTCACCTCCATCCACTAACTATGGCTACACCTTC.

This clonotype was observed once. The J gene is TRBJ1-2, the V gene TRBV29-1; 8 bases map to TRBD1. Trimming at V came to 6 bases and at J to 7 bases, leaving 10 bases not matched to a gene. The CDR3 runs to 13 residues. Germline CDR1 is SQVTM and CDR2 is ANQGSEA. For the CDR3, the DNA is TGCAGCGTCGGAGTACAGGGGGATGGTGGCTACACCTTC. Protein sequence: CSVGVQGDGGYTF.

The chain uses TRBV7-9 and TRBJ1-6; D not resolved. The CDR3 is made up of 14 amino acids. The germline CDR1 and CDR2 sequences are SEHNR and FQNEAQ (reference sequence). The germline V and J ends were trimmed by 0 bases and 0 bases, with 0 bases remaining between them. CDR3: CASSLASYNSPLHF. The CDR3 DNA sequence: TGTGCCAGCAGCTTAGCCTCCTATAATTCACCCCTCCACTTT.

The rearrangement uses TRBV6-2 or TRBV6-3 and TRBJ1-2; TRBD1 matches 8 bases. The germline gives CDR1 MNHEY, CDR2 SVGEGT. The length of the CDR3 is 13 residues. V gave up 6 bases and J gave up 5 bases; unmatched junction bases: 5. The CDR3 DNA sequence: TGTGCCAGCAGGTCGGGGGACAGGTATGGCTACACCTTC. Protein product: CASRSGDRYGYTF.

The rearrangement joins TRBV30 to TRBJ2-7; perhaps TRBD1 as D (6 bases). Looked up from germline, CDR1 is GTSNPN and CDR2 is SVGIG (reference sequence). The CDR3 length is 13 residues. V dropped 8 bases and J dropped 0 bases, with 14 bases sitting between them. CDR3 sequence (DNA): TGTGCCAGGCGGACAGAAAACTCCTACGAGCAGTACTTC. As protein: CARRTENSYEQYF.

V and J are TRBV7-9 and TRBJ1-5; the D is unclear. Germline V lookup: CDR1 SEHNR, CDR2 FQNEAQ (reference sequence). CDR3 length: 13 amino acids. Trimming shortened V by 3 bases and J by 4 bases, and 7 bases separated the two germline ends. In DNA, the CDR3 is TGTGCCAGCAGCTTTGGGGATAATCAGCCCCAGCATTTT. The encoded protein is CASSFGDNQPQHF.

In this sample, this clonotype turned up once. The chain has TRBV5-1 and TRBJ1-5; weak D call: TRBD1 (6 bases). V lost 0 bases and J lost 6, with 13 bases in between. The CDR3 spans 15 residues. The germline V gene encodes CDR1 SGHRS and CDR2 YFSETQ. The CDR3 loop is CASSLDRGIGQPQHF. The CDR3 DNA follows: TGCGCCAGCAGCTTGGATAGGGGGATTGGTCAGCCCCAGCATTTT. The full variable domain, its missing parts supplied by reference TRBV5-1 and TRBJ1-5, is KAGVTQTPRYLIKTRGQQVTLSCSPISGHRSVSWYQQTPGQGLQFLFEYFSETQRNKGNFPGRFSGRQFSNSRSEMNVSTLELGDSALYLCASSLDRGIGQPQHFGDGTRLSIL.

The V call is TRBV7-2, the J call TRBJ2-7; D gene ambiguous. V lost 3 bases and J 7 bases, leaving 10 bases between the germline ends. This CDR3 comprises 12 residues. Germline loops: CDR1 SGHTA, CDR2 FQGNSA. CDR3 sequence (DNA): TGTGCCAGCAGCTTCTCAGATTGGGAGCAGTACTTC. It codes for CASSFSDWEQYF. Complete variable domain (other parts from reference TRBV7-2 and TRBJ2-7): GAGVSQSPSNKVTEKGKDVELRCDPISGHTALYWYRQSLGQGLEFLIYFQGNSAPDKSGLPSDRFSAERTGGSVSTLTIQRTQQEDSAVYLCASSFSDWEQYFGPGTRLTVT.

The CDR3 region has the DNA TGTGCCAGCCACAGGGCTGGGGCCAACGTCCTGACTTTC. Its translation: CASHRAGANVLTF. The chain carries TRBV6-1 and TRBJ2-6; TRBD1 might be the D (6 bases). Between the trimmed V and J ends, which lost 8 bases and 2 bases, there was a span of 7 bases. The CDR3 has 13 residues. The V gene's germline CDR1 is MNHNS and CDR2 SASEGT.

The CDR3 DNA is TGCGCCAGCAGCCACGCGGACAGGGCAACCTACGAGCAGTACTTC. Amino acids: CASSHADRATYEQYF. This chain links TRBV4-3 with TRBJ2-7, with 8 bases aligning to TRBD1. This CDR3 comprises 15 residues. Germline CDR1 LGHNA, CDR2 YSLEER. V shed 3 bases, J shed 2 bases, and the junction held 6 bases outside the gene matches.

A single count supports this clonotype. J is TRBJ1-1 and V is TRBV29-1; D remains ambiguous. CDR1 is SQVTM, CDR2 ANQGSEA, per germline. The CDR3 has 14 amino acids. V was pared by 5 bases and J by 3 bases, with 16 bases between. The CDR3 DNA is TGCAGCGTTACCTCGAGTGGACTTCACACTGAAGCTTTCTTT. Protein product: CSVTSSGLHTEAFF.

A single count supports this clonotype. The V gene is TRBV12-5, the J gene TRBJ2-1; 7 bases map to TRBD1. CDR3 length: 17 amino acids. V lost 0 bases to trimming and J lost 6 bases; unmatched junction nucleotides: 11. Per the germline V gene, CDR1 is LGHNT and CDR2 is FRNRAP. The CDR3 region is CASGLVSVGQRFNEQFF. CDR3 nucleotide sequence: TGTGCTAGTGGTTTGGTGTCCGTGGGACAGAGATTCAATGAGCAGTTCTTC.

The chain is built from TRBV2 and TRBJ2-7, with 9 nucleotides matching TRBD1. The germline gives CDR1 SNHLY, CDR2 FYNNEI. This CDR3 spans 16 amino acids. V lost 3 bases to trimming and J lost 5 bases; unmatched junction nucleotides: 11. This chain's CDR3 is CASSDNPPGQGNEQYF. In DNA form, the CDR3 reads TGTGCCAGCAGTGACAACCCACCGGGACAGGGTAACGAGCAGTACTTC.

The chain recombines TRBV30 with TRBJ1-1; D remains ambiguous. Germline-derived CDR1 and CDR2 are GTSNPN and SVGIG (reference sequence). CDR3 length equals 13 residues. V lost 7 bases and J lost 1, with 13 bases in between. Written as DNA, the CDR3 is TGTGCCTTGGAGAAGGGTGGGAACACTGAAGCTTTCTTT. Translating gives CALEKGGNTEAFF.

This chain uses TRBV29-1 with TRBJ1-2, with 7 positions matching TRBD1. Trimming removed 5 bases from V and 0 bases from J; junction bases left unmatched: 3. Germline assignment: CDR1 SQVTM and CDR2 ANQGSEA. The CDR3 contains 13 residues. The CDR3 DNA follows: TGCAGCGTTCGGGACAGCACTAACTATGGCTACACCTTC. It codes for CSVRDSTNYGYTF.

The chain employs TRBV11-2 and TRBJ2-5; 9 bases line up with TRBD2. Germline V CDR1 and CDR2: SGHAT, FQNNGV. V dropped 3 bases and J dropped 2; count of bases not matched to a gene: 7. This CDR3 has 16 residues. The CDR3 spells CASSLAGLAFQETQYF. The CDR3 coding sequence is TGTGCCAGCAGCTTGGCCGGACTAGCGTTTCAAGAGACCCAGTACTTC.

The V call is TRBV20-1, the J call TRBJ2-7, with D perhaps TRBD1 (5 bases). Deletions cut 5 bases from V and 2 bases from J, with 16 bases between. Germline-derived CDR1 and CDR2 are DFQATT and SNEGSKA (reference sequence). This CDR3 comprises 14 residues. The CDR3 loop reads CSAPTGPLAYEQYF. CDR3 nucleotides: TGCAGTGCTCCAACAGGTCCCCTAGCCTACGAGCAGTACTTC.

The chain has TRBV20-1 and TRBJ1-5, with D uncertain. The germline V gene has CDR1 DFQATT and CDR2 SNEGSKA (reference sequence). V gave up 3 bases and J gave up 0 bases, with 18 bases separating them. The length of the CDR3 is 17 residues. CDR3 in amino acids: CSARPRASFFSNQPQHF. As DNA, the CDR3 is TGCAGTGCTAGGCCCCGGGCCAGCTTCTTTAGCAATCAGCCCCAGCATTTT.

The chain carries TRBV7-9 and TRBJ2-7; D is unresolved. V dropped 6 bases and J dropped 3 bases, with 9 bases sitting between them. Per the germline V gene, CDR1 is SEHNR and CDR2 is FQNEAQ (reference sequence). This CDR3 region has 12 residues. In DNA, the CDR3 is TGTGCCAGCAGTCCTACAGACTACGAGCAGTACTTC. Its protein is CASSPTDYEQYF.

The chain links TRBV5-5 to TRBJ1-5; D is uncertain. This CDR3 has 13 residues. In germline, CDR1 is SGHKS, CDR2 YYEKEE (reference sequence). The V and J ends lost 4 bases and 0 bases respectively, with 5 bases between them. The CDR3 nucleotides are TGTGCCAGCAGCGTGGATAGCAATCAGCCCCAGCATTTT. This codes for CASSVDSNQPQHF. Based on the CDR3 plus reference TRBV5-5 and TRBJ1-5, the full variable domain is DAGVTQSPTHLIKTRGQQVTLRCSPISGHKSVSWYQQVLGQGPQFIFQYYEKEERGRGNFPDRFSARQFPNYSSELNVNALLLGDSALYLCASSVDSNQPQHFGDGTRLSIL.

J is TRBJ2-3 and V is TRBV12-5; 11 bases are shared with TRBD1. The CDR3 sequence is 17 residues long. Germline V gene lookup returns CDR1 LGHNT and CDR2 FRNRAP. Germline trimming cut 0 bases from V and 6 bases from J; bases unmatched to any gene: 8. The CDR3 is CASGLVWDRGAGDTQYF. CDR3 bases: TGTGCTAGTGGTTTGGTATGGGACAGGGGGGCAGGGGATACGCAGTATTTT. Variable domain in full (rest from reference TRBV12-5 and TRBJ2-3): DARVTQTPRHKVTEMGQEVTMRCQPILGHNTVFWYRQTMMQGLELLAYFRNRAPLDDSGMPKDRFSAEMPDATLATLKIQPSEPRDSAVYFCASGLVWDRGAGDTQYFGPGTRLTVL.

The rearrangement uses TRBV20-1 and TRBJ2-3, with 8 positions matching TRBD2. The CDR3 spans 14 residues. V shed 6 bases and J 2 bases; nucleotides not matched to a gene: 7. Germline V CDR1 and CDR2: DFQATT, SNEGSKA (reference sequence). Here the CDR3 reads CSAGVAGITDTQYF. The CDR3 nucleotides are TGCAGTGCAGGAGTAGCGGGGATCACAGATACGCAGTATTTT.

The CDR3 loop is CSATPGKLSGELFF. CDR3 nucleotides: TGCAGTGCTACACCCGGGAAGCTATCCGGGGAGCTGTTTTTT. The chain is built from TRBV20-1 and TRBJ2-2, with D perhaps matching TRBD2 (5 bases). Germline CDR1 reads DFQATT; CDR2 reads SNEGSKA (reference sequence). There are 14 residues in the CDR3. The V end was cut by 4 bases, the J end by 6 bases, with 15 bases between.

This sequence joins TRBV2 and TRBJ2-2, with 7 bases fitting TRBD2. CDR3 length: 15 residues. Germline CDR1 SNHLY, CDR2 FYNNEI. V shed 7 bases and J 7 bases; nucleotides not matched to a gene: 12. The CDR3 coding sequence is TGTGCCAGCATCGAAGGGAGGGGCACCGGCGGGGAGCTGTTTTTT. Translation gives CASIEGRGTGGELFF.

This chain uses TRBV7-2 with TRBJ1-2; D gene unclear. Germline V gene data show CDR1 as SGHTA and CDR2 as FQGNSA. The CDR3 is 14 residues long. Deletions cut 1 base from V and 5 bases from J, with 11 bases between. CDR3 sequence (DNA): TGTGCCAGCAGCTTAGTGACACCCGAGTATGGCTACACCTTC. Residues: CASSLVTPEYGYTF.

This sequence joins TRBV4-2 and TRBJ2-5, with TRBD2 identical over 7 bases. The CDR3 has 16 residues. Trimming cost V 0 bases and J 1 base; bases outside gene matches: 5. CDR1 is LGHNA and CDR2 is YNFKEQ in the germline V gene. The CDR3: CASSQEGSGTQETQYF. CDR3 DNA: TGTGCCAGCAGCCAAGAAGGGAGCGGGACCCAAGAGACCCAGTACTTC.

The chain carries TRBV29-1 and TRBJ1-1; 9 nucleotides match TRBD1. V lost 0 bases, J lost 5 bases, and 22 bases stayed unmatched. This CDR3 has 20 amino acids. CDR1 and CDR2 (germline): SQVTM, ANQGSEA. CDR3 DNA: TGCAGCGTTGAAGATCGTCTAGCGACAGGGGGGGCCCGCCCGGGTACTGAAGCTTTCTTT. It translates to CSVEDRLATGGARPGTEAFF.

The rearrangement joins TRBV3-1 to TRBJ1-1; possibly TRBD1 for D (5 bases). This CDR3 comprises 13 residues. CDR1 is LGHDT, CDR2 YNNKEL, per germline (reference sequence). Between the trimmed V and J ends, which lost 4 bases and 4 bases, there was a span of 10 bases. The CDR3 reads CASSLGQATEAFF. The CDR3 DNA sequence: TGTGCCAGCAGCCTGGGGCAGGCCACTGAAGCTTTCTTT.

In nucleotides, the CDR3 is TGCGCCAGCAGCCGCCGGACAGATACGCAGTATTTT. Protein product: CASSRRTDTQYF. The rearrangement links TRBV5-1 to TRBJ2-3; D gene ambiguous. The CDR3 consists of 12 residues. Trimming stripped 4 bases from V and 3 bases from J, with 6 bases between. Germline CDR1 is SGHRS and CDR2 is YFSETQ.

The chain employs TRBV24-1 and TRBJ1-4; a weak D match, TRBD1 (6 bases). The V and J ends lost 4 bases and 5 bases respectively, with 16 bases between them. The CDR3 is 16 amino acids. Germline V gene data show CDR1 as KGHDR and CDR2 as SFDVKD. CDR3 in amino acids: CATSDGSSGANEKLFF. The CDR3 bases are TGTGCCACCAGTGACGGGAGCTCGGGGGCGAATGAAAAACTGTTTTTT.

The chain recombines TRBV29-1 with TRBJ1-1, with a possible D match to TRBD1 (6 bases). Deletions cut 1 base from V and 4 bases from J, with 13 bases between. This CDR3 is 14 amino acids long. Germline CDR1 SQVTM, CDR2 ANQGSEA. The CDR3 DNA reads TGCAGCGTTGAAGTTGTAGGGGGGGCCACTGAAGCTTTCTTT. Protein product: CSVEVVGGATEAFF.

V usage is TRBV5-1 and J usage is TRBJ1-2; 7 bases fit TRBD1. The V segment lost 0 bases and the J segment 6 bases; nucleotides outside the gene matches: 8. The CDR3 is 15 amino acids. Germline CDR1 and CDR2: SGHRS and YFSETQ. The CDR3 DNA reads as TGCGCCAGCAGCTTGGCACAGGGGCAGGCGGATGGCTACACCTTC. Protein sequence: CASSLAQGQADGYTF.